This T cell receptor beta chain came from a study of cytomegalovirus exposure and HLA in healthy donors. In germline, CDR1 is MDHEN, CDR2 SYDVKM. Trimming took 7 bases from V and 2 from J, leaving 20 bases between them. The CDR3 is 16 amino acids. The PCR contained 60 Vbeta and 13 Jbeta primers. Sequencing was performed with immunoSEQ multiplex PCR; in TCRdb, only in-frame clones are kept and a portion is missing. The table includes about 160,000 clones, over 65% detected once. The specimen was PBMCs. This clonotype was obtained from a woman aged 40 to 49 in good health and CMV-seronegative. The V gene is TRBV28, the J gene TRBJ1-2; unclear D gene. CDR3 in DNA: TGTGCCAGCACCCCTAGATTCCGTGGCTACAACTATGGCTACACCTTC. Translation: CASTPRFRGYNYGYTF.